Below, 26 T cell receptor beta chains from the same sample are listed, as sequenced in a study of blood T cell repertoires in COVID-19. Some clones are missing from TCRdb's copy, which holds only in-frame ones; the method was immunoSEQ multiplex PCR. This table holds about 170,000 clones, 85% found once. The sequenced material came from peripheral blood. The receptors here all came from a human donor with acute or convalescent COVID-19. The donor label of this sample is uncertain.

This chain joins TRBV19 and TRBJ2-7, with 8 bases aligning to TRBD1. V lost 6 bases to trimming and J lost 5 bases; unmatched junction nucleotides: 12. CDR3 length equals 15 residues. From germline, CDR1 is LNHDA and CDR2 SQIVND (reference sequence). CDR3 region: CASRETGTGGHEQYF. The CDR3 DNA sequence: TGTGCCAGTAGGGAAACCGGGACAGGCGGGCACGAGCAGTACTTC.

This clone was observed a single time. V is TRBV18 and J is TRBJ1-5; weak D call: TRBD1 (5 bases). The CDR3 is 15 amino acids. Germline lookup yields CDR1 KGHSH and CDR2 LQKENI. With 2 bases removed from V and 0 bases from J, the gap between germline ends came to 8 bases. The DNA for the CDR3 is TGTGCCAGCTCACCATCAGGGTTTAGCAATCAGCCCCAGCATTTT. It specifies CASSPSGFSNQPQHF.

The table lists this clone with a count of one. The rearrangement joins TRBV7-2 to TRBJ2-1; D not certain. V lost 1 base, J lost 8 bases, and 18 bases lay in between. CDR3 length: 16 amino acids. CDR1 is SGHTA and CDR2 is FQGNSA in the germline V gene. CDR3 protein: CASSLGSMVRRDEQFF. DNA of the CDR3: TGTGCCAGCAGCTTAGGGTCGATGGTTCGACGGGATGAGCAGTTCTTC.

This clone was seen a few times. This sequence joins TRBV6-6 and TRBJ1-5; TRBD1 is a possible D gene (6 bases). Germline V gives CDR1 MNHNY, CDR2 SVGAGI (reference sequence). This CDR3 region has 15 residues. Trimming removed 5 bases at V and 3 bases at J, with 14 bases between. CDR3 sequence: CASSTPRGNNQPQHF. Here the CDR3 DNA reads TGTGCCAGCAGTACCCCCAGGGGTAACAATCAGCCCCAGCATTTT.

In DNA form, the CDR3 reads TGTGCCAGCAGCATGACTAGTTCAGATACGCAGTATTTT. Translated: CASSMTSSDTQYF. V gene TRBV5-6 combines with J gene TRBJ2-3; tentatively, D is TRBD2 (6 bases). The CDR3 is 13 residues long. V dropped 4 bases and J dropped 4 bases, with 10 bases sitting between them. In germline, CDR1 is SGHDT, CDR2 YYEEEE. Drawing the rest from reference TRBV5-6 and TRBJ2-3, the complete variable domain is DAGVTQSPTHLIKTRGQQVTLRCSPKSGHDTVSWYQQALGQGPQFIFQYYEEEERQRGNFPDRFSGHQFPNYSSELNVNALLLGDSALYLCASSMTSSDTQYFGPGTRLTVL.

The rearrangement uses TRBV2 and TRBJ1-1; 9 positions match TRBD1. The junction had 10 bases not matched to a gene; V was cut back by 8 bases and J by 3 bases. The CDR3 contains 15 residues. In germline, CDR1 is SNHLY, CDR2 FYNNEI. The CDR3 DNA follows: TGTGCCAGCGTCCGGGACAGGGTGGGGGACACTGAAGCTTTCTTT. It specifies CASVRDRVGDTEAFF. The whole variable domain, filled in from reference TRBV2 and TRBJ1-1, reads EPEVTQTPSHQVTQMGQEVILRCVPISNHLYFYWYRQILGQKVEFLVSFYNNEISEKSEIFDDQFSVERPDGSNFTLKIRSTKLEDSAMYFCASVRDRVGDTEAFFGQGTRLTVV.

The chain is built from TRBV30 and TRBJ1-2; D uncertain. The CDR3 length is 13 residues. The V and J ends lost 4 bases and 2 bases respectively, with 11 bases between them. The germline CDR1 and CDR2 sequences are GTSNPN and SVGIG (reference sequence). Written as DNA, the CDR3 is TGTGCCTGGACAGTGAACAAAAACTATGGCTACACCTTC. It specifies CAWTVNKNYGYTF.

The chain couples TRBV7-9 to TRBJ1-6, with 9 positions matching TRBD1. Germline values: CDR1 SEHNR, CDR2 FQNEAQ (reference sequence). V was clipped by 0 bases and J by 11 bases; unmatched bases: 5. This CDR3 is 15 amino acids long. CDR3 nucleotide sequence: TGTGCCAGCAGCTTAGCTTCGGGACAGGGAGCACCCCTCCACTTT. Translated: CASSLASGQGAPLHF.

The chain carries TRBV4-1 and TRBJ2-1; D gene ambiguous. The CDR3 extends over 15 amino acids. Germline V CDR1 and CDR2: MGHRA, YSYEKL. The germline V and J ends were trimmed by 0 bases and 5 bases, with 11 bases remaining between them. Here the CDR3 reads CASSQEVWADNEQFF. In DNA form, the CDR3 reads TGCGCCAGCAGCCAAGAGGTATGGGCAGACAATGAGCAGTTCTTC.

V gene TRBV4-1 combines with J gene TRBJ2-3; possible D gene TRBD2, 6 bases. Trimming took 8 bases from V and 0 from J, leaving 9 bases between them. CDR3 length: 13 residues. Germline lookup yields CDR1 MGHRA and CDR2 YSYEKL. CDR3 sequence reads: CASGTLSTDTQYF. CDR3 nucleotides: TGCGCCAGCGGGACTCTCAGCACAGATACGCAGTATTTT.

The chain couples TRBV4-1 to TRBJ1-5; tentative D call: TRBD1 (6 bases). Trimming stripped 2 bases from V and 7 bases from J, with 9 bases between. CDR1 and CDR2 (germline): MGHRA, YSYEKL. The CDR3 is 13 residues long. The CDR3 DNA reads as TGCGCCAGCAGCCAAACAGGGAGCCAGCCCCAGCATTTT. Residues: CASSQTGSQPQHF.

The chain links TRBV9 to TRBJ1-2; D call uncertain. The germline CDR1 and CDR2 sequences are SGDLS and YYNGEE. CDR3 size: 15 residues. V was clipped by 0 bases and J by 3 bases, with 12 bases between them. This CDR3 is CASSVEGMGDYGYTF. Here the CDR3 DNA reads TGTGCCAGCAGCGTAGAAGGGATGGGAGACTATGGCTACACCTTC.

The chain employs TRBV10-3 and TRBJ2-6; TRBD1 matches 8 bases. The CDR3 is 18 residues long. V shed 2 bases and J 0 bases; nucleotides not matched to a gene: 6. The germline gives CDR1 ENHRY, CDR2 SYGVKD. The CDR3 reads CAISERTGHLSGANVLTF. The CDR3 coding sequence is TGTGCCATCAGTGAGCGGACAGGGCACCTCTCTGGGGCCAACGTCCTGACTTTC.

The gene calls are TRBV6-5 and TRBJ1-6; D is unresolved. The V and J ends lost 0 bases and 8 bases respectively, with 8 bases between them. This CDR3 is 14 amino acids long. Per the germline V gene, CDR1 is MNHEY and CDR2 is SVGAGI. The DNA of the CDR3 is TGTGCCAGCAGTTACTCGACAATGGATTCACCCCTCCACTTT. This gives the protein CASSYSTMDSPLHF.

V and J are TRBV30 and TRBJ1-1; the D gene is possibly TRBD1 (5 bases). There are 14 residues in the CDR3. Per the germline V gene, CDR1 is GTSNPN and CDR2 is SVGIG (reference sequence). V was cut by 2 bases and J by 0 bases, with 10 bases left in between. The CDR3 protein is CAWSRQFMNTEAFF. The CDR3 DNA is TGTGCCTGGAGTCGACAGTTCATGAACACTGAAGCTTTCTTT.

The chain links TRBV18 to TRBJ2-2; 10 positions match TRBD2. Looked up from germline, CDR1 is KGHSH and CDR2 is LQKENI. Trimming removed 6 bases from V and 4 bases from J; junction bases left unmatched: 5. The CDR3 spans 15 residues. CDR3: CASSPGLATTGELFF. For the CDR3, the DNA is TGTGCCAGCTCGCCGGGACTAGCGACCACCGGGGAGCTGTTTTTT.

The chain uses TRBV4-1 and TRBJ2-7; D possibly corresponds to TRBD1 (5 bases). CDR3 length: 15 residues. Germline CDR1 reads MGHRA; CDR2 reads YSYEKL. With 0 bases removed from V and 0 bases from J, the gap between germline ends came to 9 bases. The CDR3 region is CASSQESQGSYEQYF. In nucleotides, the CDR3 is TGCGCCAGCAGCCAAGAGTCCCAGGGCTCCTACGAGCAGTACTTC.

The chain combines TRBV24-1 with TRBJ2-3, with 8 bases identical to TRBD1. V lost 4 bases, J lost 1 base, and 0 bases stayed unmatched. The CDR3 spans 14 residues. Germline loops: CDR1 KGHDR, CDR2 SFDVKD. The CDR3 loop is CATSETGGTDTQYF. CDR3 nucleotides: TGTGCCACCAGTGAGACAGGGGGCACAGATACGCAGTATTTT.

CDR3 bases: TGCGCCAGCCGAGAGTCTCCTACTCTCACCGGGGAGCTGTTTTTT. It yields the protein CASRESPTLTGELFF. This chain connects TRBV5-1 to TRBJ2-2; D gene uncertain. The CDR3 is 15 amino acids. CDR1 is SGHRS and CDR2 is YFSETQ in the germline V gene. V shed 7 bases and J shed 4 bases, with 17 bases lying between them.

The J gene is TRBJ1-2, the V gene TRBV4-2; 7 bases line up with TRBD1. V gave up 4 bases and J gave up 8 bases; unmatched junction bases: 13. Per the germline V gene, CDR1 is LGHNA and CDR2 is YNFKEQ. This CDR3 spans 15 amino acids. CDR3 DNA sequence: TGTGCCAGCAGCCCATCCTCAGGGGGATCATGGGGCTACACCTTC. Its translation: CASSPSSGGSWGYTF.

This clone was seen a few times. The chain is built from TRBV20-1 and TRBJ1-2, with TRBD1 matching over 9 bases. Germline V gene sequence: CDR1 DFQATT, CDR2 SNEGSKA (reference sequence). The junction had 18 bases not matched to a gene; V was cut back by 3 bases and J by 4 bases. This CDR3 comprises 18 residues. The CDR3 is CSASTFGQGNPQAYGYTF. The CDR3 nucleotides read TGCAGTGCTAGTACTTTTGGACAGGGGAACCCACAAGCCTATGGCTACACCTTC.

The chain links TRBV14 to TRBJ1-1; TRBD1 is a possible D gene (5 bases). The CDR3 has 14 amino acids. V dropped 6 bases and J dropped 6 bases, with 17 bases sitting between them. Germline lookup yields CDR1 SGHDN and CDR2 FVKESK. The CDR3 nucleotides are TGTGCCAGCAGTCTCCGGGGGTCTGGGGCTGAAGCTTTCTTT. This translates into CASSLRGSGAEAFF.

CDR3 DNA: TGTGCCAGCATACCAGGGAGATGGGGGGGAGCTTTCTTT. It is translated as CASIPGRWGGAFF. The rearrangement uses TRBV12-3 or TRBV12-4 and TRBJ1-1, with D possibly matching TRBD1 (5 bases). The CDR3 consists of 13 residues. Trimming cost V 7 bases and J 10 bases, with 19 bases left between them.

In nucleotides, the CDR3 is TGTGCGTCGGGACTAGCGGTCTACGAGCAGTACTTC. Translated, it gives CASGLAVYEQYF. The chain carries TRBV6-5 and TRBJ2-7; 11 bases line up with TRBD2. The CDR3 length is 12 residues. The V gene's germline CDR1 is MNHEY and CDR2 SVGAGI.

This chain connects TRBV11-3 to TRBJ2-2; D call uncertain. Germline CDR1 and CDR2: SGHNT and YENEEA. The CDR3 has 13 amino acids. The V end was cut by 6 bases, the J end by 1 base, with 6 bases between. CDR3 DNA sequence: TGTGCCAGCAGGACTCAGAACACCGGGGAGCTGTTTTTT. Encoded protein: CASRTQNTGELFF. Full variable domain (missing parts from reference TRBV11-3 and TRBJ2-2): EAGVVQSPRYKIIEKKQPVAFWCNPISGHNTLYWYLQNLGQGPELLIRYENEEAVDDSQLPKDRFSAERLKGVDSTLKIQPAELGDSAVYLCASRTQNTGELFFGEGSRLTVL.

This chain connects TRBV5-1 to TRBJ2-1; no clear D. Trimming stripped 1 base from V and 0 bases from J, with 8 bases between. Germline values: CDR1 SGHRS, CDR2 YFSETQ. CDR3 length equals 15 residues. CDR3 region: CASSLTPSSYNEQFF. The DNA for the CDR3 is TGCGCCAGCAGCTTGACCCCGAGCTCCTACAATGAGCAGTTCTTC.